The TCR beta chain under discussion was sequenced for a study of type 1 regulatory T cells. As for the study in general: T-allo10 is a Tr1-enriched, alloantigen-specific CD4 T cell product made in vitro.

MiXCR, run by TCRdb on the reads, gives a single entry per CDR3 protein. Of more than 12,000 distinct CDR3 sequences listed, roughly 15% were seen once; the top ten hold approximately 15%. The V segment lost 0 bases and the J segment 4 bases; nucleotides outside the gene matches: 7. Germline CDR1 and CDR2: SGHRS and YFSETQ. The CDR3 length is 17 residues. On this clonotype itself: Its antigen is currently unknown.

Sequencing used cultured T cells, either the whole culture or a sorted T cell fraction (not recorded which). The source of this sequence is a human donor in good health. The chain joins TRBV5-1 to TRBJ2-4, with 10 bases matching TRBD2. The CDR3, as DNA: TGCGCCAGCAGCTTGGCGGCTAGCGGGAGCGGGAAAAACATTCAGTACTTC. Translation gives CASSLAASGSGKNIQYF.